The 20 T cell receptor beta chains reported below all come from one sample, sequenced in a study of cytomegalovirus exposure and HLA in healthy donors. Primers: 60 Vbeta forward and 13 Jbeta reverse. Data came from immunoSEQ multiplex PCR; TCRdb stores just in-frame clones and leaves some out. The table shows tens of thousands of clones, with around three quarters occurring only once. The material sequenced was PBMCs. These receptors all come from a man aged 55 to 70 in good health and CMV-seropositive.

The CDR3: CASSLNRGSGRYEQYF. CDR3 DNA: TGTGCCAGCAGTTTAAATCGGGGTAGCGGGAGGTACGAGCAGTACTTC. V usage is TRBV27 and J usage is TRBJ2-7; 10 bases align to TRBD2. The junction had 8 bases not matched to a gene; V was cut back by 2 bases and J by 4 bases. Germline V gives CDR1 MNHEY, CDR2 SMNVEV (reference sequence). The CDR3 contains 16 residues.

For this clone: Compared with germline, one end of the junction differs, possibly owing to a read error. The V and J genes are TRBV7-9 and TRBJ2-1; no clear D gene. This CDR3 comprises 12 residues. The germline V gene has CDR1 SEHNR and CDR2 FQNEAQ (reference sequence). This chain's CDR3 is CSSSPIYNEQFF. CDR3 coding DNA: TGTTCCAGCAGCCCCATTTACAATGAGCAGTTCTTC.

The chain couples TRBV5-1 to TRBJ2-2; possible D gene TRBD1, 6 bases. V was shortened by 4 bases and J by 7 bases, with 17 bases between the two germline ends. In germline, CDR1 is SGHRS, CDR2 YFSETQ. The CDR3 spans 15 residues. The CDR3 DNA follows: TGCGCCAGCAGCCCTGGCAGGACAGTAAGCGGGGAGCTGTTTTTT. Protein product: CASSPGRTVSGELFF.

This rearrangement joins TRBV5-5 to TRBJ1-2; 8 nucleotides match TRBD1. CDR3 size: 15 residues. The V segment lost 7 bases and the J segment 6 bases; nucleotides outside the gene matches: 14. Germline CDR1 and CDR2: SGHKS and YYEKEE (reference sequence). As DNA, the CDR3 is TGTGCCAGCCTCAGGAGGACAGGGAGGAACCATGGCTACACCTTC. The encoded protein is CASLRRTGRNHGYTF. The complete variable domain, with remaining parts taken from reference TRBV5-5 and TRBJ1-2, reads DAGVTQSPTHLIKTRGQQVTLRCSPISGHKSVSWYQQVLGQGPQFIFQYYEKEERGRGNFPDRFSARQFPNYSSELNVNALLLGDSALYLCASLRRTGRNHGYTFGSGTRLTVV.

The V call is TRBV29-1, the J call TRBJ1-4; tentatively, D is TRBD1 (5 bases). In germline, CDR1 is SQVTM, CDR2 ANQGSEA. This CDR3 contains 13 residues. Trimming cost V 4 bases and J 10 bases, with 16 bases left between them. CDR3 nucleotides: TGCAGCGTTGCACAGGACCCCAAGGGAAAACTGTTTTTT. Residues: CSVAQDPKGKLFF.

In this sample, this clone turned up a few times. CDR3 amino acids: CASSARQGLRNNEQFF. For the CDR3, the DNA is TGTGCCAGCAGCGCCCGACAGGGTTTGAGGAACAATGAGCAGTTCTTC. This sequence joins TRBV11-3 and TRBJ2-1; 7 bases match TRBD1. CDR3 size: 16 residues. Germline CDR1 reads SGHNT; CDR2 reads YENEEA. V shed 5 bases and J 5 bases; nucleotides not matched to a gene: 12.

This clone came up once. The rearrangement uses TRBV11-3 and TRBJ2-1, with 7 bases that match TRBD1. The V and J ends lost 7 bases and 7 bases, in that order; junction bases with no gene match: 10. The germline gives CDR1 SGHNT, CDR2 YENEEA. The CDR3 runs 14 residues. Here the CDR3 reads CASNQGGAWNEQFF. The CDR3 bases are TGTGCCAGCAACCAAGGGGGCGCGTGGAATGAGCAGTTCTTC.

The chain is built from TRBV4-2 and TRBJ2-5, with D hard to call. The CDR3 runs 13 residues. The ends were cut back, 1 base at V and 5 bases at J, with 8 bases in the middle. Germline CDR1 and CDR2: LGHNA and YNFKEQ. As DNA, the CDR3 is TGTGCCAGCAGCCAAGCCCAGGTTGAGACCCAGTACTTC. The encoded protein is CASSQAQVETQYF.

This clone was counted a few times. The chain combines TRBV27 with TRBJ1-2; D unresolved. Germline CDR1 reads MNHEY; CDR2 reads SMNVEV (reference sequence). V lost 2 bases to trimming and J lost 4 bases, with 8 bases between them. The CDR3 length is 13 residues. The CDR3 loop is CASSLEVGYGYTF. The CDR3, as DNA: TGTGCCAGCAGTTTAGAGGTTGGCTATGGCTACACCTTC.

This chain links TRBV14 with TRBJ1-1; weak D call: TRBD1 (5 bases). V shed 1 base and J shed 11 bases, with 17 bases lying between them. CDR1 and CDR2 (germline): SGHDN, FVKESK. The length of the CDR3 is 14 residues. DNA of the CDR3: TGTGCCAGCAGCCAAGTTCCCGGGACGGGGGGTGCTTTCTTT. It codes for CASSQVPGTGGAFF.

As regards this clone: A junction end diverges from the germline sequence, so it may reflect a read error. DNA for the CDR3: TGTGCTAGCAGCTTACAAAGCGGGGGGCTCGGAGAGACCCAGTACTTC. Translated, it gives CASSLQSGGLGETQYF. The chain is built from TRBV7-7 and TRBJ2-5, with 9 bases aligning to TRBD2. CDR1 and CDR2 from the germline V gene are SSHAT and FNYEAQ (reference sequence). The CDR3 has 16 amino acids.

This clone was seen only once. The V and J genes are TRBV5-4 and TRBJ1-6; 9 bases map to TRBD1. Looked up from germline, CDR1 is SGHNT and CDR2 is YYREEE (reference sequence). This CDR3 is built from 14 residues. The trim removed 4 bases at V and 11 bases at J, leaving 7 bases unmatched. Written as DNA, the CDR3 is TGTGCCAGCAGCCAGGACAGGGGAGGGACACCCCTCCACTTT. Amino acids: CASSQDRGGTPLHF.

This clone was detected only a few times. The CDR3 DNA reads TGTGCCACCAGCACCGGACTAGAACAAGAGACCCAGTACTTC. It specifies CATSTGLEQETQYF. The chain uses TRBV15 and TRBJ2-5; 7 bases are shared with TRBD2. Germline CDR1 is LNHNV and CDR2 is YYDKDF (reference sequence). This CDR3 comprises 14 residues. V was clipped by 4 bases and J by 2 bases; unmatched bases: 4.

For the CDR3, the DNA is TGTGCCAGCAGCTGGAGACAGGGATGGAACACCGGGGAGCTGTTTTTT. The encoded protein is CASSWRQGWNTGELFF. The V and J genes are TRBV11-2 and TRBJ2-2; TRBD1 aligns across 7 bases. Germline CDR1 SGHAT, CDR2 FQNNGV. The CDR3 covers 16 residues. J gave up 1 base and V 4 bases, and 6 bases lay outside the gene matches. Full variable domain (missing parts from reference TRBV11-2 and TRBJ2-2): EAGVAQSPRYKIIEKRQSVAFWCNPISGHATLYWYQQILGQGPKLLIQFQNNGVVDDSQLPKDRFSAERLKGVDSTLKIQPAKLEDSAVYLCASSWRQGWNTGELFFGEGSRLTVL.

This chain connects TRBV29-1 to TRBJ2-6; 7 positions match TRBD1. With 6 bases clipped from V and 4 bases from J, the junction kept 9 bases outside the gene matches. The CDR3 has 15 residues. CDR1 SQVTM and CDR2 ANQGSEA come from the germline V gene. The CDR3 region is CSVGPAQGGANVLTF. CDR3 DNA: TGCAGCGTGGGGCCTGCACAGGGGGGGGCCAACGTCCTGACTTTC.

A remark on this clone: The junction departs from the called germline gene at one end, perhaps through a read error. This chain's CDR3 is CASSYAGGGETQYF. The CDR3 DNA is TGTGCTAGCAGCTACGCGGGAGGAGGGGAGACCCAGTACTTC. The chain is built from TRBV7-7 and TRBJ2-5; 8 nucleotides match TRBD2. The germline CDR1 and CDR2 sequences are SSHAT and FNYEAQ (reference sequence). This CDR3 contains 14 residues.

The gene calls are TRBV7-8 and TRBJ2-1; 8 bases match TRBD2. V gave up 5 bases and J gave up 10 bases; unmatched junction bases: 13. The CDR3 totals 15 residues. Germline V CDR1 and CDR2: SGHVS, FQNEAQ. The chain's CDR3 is CASSTGTRGGREQFF. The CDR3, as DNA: TGTGCCAGCAGCACCGGGACTAGGGGAGGAAGGGAGCAGTTCTTC.

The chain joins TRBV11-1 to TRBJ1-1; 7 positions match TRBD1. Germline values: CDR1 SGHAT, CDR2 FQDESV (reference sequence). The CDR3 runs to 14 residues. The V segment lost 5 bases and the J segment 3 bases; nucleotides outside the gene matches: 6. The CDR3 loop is CASSPNRGHTEAFF. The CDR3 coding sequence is TGTGCCAGCAGCCCCAACAGGGGTCACACTGAAGCTTTCTTT.

The CDR3 is CASSLGTGDSYEQYF. CDR3 bases: TGCGCCAGCAGCTTGGGGACAGGGGACTCCTACGAGCAGTACTTC. The chain recombines TRBV5-1 with TRBJ2-7; 9 bases align to TRBD1. The CDR3 has 15 amino acids. Germline CDR1 and CDR2: SGHRS and YFSETQ. The V gene end was trimmed by 0 bases and the J gene end by 0 bases; junction bases not matched to a gene: 1.

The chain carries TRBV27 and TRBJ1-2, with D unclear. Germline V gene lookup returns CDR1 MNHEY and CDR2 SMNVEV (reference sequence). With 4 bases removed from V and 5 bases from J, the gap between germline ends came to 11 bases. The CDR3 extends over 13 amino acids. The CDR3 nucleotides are TGTGCCAGCAGTTACGCCCCGGGGTATGGCTACACCTTC. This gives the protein CASSYAPGYGYTF.